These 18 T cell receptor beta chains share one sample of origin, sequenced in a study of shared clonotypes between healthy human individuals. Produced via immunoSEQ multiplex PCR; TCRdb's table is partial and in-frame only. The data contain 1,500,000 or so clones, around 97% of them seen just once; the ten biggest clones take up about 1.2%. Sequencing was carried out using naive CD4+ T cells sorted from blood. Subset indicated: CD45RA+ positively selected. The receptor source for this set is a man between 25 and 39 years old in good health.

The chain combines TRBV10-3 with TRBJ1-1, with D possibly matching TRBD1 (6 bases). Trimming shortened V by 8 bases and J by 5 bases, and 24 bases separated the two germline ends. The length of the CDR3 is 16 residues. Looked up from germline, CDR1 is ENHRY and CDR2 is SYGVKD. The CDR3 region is CAIRSPPQGRGTEAFF. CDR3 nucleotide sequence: TGTGCCATCCGAAGCCCGCCACAGGGCCGGGGAACTGAAGCTTTCTTT.

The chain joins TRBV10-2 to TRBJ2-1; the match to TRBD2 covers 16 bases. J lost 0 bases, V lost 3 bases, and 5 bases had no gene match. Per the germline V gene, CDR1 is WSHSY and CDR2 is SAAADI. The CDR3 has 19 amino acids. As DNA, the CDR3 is TGCGCCAGCAGTGACTCGGGACTAGCGGGAGGGAGCTCCTACAATGAGCAGTTCTTC. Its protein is CASSDSGLAGGSSYNEQFF.

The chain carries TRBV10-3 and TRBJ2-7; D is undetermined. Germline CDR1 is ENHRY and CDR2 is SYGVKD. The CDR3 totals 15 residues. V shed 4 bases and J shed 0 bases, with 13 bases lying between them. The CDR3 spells CAISGLGELSYEQYF. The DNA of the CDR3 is TGTGCCATCAGTGGCCTTGGGGAACTCTCCTACGAGCAGTACTTC.

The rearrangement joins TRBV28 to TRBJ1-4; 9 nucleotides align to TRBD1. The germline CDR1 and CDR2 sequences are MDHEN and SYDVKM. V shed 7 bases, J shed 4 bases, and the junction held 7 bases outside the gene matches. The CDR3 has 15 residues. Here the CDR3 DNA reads TGTGCCAGCAACACCCCGGGACAGGGTAATGAAAAACTGTTTTTT. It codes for CASNTPGQGNEKLFF. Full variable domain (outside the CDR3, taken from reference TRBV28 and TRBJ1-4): DVKVTQSSRYLVKRTGEKVFLECVQDMDHENMFWYRQDPGLGLRLIYFSYDVKMKEKGDIPEGYSVSREKKERFSLILESASTNQTSMYLCASNTPGQGNEKLFFGSGTQLSVL.

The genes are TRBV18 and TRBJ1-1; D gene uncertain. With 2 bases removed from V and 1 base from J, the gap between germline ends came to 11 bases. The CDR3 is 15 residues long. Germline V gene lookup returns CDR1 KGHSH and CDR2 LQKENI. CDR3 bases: TGTGCCAGCTCACCAAGCCGAGAACCGAACACTGAAGCTTTCTTT. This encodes CASSPSREPNTEAFF. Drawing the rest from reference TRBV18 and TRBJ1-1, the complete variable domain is NAGVMQNPRHLVRRRGQEARLRCSPMKGHSHVYWYRQLPEEGLKFMVYLQKENIIDESGMPKERFSAEFPKEGPSILRIQQVVRGDSAAYFCASSPSREPNTEAFFGQGTRLTVV.

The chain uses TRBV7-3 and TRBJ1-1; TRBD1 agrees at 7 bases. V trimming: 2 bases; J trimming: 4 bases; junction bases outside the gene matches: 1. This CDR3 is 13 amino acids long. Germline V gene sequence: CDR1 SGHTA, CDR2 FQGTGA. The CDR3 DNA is TGTGCCAGCAGCTTAGACAGGGTCACTGAAGCTTTCTTT. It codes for CASSLDRVTEAFF. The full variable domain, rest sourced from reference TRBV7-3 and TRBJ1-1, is GAGVSQTPSNKVTEKGKYVELRCDPISGHTALYWYRQSLGQGPEFLIYFQGTGAADDSGLPNDRFFAVRPEGSVSTLKIQRTERGDSAVYLCASSLDRVTEAFFGQGTRLTVV.

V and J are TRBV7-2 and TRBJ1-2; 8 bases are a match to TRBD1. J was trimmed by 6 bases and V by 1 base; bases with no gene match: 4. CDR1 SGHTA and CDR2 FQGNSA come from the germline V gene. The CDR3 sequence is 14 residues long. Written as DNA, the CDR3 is TGTGCCAGCAGCTTAGATCGGACAGGGAATGGCTACACCTTC. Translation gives CASSLDRTGNGYTF.

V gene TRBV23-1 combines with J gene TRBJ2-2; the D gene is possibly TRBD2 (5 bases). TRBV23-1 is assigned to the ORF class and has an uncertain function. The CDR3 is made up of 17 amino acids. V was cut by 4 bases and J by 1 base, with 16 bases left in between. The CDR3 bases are TGCGCCAGCAGTCCCGCACTAGGGTACCTGAACACCGGGGAGCTGTTTTTT. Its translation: CASSPALGYLNTGELFF.

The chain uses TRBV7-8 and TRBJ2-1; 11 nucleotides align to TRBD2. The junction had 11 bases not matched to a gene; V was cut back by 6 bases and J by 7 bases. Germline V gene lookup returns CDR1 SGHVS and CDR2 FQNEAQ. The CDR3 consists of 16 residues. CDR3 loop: CASSPKLAGVGNEQFF. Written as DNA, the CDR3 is TGTGCCAGCAGTCCAAAACTAGCGGGAGTGGGTAATGAGCAGTTCTTC.

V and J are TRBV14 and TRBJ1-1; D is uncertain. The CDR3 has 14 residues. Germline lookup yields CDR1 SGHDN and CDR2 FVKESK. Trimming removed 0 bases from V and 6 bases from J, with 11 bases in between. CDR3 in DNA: TGTGCCAGCAGCCAAGAAGGCTATTACGCTGAAGCTTTCTTT. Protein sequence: CASSQEGYYAEAFF.

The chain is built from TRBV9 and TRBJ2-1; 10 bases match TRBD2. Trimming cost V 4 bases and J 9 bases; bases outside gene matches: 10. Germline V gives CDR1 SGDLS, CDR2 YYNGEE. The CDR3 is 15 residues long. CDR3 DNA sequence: TGTGCCAGCAGCCAACTGAGCGGGAGGGCCACTGAGCAGTTCTTC. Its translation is CASSQLSGRATEQFF.

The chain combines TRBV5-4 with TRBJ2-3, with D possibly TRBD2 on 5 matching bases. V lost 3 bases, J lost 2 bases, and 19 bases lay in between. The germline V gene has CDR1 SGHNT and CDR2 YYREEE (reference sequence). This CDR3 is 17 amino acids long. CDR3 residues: CASSSRTRSENTDTQYF. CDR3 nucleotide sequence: TGTGCCAGCAGCTCTAGGACTCGATCTGAAAACACAGATACGCAGTATTTT.

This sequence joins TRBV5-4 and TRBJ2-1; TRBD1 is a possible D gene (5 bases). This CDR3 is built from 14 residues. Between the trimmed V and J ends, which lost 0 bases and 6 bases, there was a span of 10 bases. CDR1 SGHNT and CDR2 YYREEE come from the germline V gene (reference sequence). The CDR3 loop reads CASSLEQASNEQFF. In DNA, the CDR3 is TGTGCCAGCAGCTTGGAACAGGCTTCCAATGAGCAGTTCTTC.

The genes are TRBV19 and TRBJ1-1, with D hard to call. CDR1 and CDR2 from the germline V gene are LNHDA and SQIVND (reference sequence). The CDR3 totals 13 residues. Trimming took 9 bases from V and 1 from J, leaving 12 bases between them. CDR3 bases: TGTGCCAGCAGACGGTCTCCGAACACTGAAGCTTTCTTT. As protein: CASRRSPNTEAFF.

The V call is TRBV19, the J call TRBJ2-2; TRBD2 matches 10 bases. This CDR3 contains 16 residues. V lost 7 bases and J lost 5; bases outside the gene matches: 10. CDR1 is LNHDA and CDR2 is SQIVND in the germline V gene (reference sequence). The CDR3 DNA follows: TGTGCCAGTACCCCTTTTAGCGGGAGGTTTACCGGGGAGCTGTTTTTT. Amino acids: CASTPFSGRFTGELFF.

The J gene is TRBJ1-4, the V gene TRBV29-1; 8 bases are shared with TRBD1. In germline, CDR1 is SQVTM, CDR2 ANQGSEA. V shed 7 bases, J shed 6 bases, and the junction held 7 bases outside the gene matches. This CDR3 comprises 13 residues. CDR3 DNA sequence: TGCAGCGCCCGGACAGGGTGGTATGAAAAACTGTTTTTT. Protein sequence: CSARTGWYEKLFF.

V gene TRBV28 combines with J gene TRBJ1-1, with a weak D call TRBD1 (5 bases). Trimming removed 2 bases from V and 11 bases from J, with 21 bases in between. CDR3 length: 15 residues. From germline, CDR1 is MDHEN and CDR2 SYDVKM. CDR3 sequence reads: CASSLPPGGGNAAFF. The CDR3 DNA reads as TGTGCCAGCAGTTTACCCCCCGGCGGGGGTAATGCGGCTTTCTTT.

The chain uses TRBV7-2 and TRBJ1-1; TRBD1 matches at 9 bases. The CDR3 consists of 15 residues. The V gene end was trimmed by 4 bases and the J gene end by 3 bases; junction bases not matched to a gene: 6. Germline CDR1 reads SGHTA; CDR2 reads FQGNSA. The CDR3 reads CASSSPGQGYTEAFF. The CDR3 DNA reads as TGTGCCAGCAGCTCACCGGGACAGGGTTACACTGAAGCTTTCTTT.